This note documents a single T cell receptor (beta chain) sequence. The specificity of this receptor is unknown. Base qualities are not at hand, and no much larger clone is one base apart. Cut back by 3 bases and 0 bases, the V and J ends lie 15 bases apart. The germline V gene (reference sequence) gives CDR1 as MNHEY and CDR2 as SMNVEV. Inclusive of the bounding cysteine and phenylalanine, the CDR3 is 17 residues long. Just CDR3 DNA is preserved here, 51 bases in frame from base 1. Library prep was done by the immunoSEQ multiplex PCR assay. Drawn from immuneACCESS, this table holds only the in-frame rearrangements with V and J called that TCRdb kept. Clones are partly lost; checked studies trace under half to an unresolved V gene and leave the rest unexplained. The sample includes about 660,000 clones, with approximately 88% observed a single time. Around 0.01% of the sample goes to the ten largest clones.

The data originate from a study of shared T cell receptors in the human thymus (dated by TCRdb to the early 2020s). In the study overall: The study investigated the way shared, self-reactive T-cell receptor alpha chains are produced in the human thymus.

This sample also appeared in a second study, on human thymus T cells. Looking at the second paper: The donors were immunologically healthy infants in Finland who had open corrective cardiac surgery for congenital heart defects. Thymus tissue was obtained as surgical resects removed during corrective cardiac surgery. Both the thymic and the peripheral blood repertoires appeared to show biased V and J gene segment usage. The related research reported highly overlapping thymic TCR repertoires among unrelated individuals. The study used eight infant thymus samples plus four related peripheral blood samples to characterize TCR alpha and beta repertoires. The infant donors were about 6 to 244 days old, and the cohort included a handful of males and two females. After being mechanically released from the tissue, thymocytes were kept at -70 degrees C in pellets of roughly 8.5-34 million cells. Genomic DNA was extracted from frozen cell pellets with a QIAsymphony instrument. The immunoSEQ multiplex PCR assay was used to amplify the TCRB and TCRAD loci from a standardized quantity of quality-controlled genomic DNA. The amplicons spanned the V(D)J region and were long enough to cover the CDR3 and allow V and J genes to be identified. The commercial immunoSEQ service was used to sequence amplicons on an Illumina platform. Primer bias and sequencing errors were corrected as previously described, and TCRAD and TCRB were defined on the basis of the IMGT database. Repertoires were analysed with immunoSEQ Analyzer 3.0 and VDJTools, covering basic statistics, V/J segment usage, diversity estimates, rarefaction and pairwise overlap. Diversity was estimated with Chao1, ChaoE, Efron-Thisted, Shannon and inverse Simpson indices, and also on datasets down-sampled to the smallest sample. Repertoire overlap was assessed by strict matching of CDR3 nucleotide sequence, V gene and J gene, and clustering was done by Jaccard-based multidimensional scaling. Thymus samples yielded on average about 810,000 unique TCRB clonotypes, compared with 80,000 to 85,000 from blood samples.

The source of this sequence is a boy in the first two years of life with a congenital heart defect. Donor details come from another sample of the same person, matched by shared clones. Sequences were obtained from thymocytes. The chain joins TRBV27 to TRBJ1-5; tentative D gene TRBD1, with 5 bases matching. For the CDR3, the sequence is CASSLGGAGVSNQPQHF. The DNA sequence is given as TGTGCCAGCAGTTTGGGAGGGGCGGGGGTTAGCAATCAGCCCCAGCATTTT.